The rows below give T cell receptor beta chains drawn from one sample of a study of regulatory T cells in long-lasting Graves disease. One entry per CDR3 protein results from TCRdb running MiXCR on the multiplex PCR reads. This sample has around 500,000 distinct CDR3 sequences; less than 25% occur once, and the top ten carry about 8.3%. The source was peripheral blood mononuclear cells (PBMCs), collected when the disease was refractory, from a patient treated with antithyroid drugs. Receptors originate from a female donor with Graves disease. CDR3s include the opening cysteine and the closing phenylalanine or tryptophan. Size values are once, few and many counts, or a class for expanded clones, and some rows have none.

v_gene	j_gene	abundance	CDR3aa
TRBV15	TRBJ1-1	many	CATSERYMTDMNTEAFF
TRBV7-9	TRBJ2-1	many	CASSFDRGADQFF
TRBV27	TRBJ2-2	many	CASSLNSARMADTGELFF
TRBV6-1	TRBJ2-5	NA	CASSGGGLTDIGPGATQYF
TRBV20-1	TRBJ2-2	NA	CSARDFGRTGELFF
TRBV15	TRBJ2-7	NA	CATTQKNRDYEQYF
TRBV28	TRBJ2-7	many	CASSHRGQYEQYF
TRBV6-2/TRBV6-3	TRBJ1-4	few	CASKEWANEKLFF
TRBV6-1	TRBJ2-5	few	CASSEDSGPETQYF
TRBV27	TRBJ2-2	many	CASSLSNTGELFF
TRBV6-2/TRBV6-3	TRBJ2-5	many	CASSYVWPPQQETQYF
TRBV7-8	TRBJ2-7	few	CASSSRRLFSGTHSYEQYF
TRBV28	TRBJ1-1	many	CASSLLGDTEAFF
TRBV6-1	TRBJ2-5	many	CASSEGTGSTQETQYF
TRBV28	TRBJ2-3	NA	CASSLQRSSTDTQYF
TRBV6-9	TRBJ1-2	NA	CASSYSSPGTGFYGYTF
TRBV11-1	TRBJ2-7	many	CASSGTSSYEQYF
TRBV18	TRBJ2-2	NA	CASSPRKRITGELFF
TRBV7-9	TRBJ2-5	NA	CASSLSGWQETQYF
TRBV28	TRBJ2-5	many	CASRTPWTAHNQETQYF
TRBV6-1	TRBJ2-7	many	CASGRPFYEQYF
TRBV6-1	TRBJ2-7	many	CASRMGGVPYEQYF
TRBV7-2	TRBJ1-2	few	CASSLDSSTGYTF
TRBV28	TRBJ1-2	many	CASSFSRYGYTF
TRBV20-1	TRBJ2-4	few	CSASVGAQNIQYF
TRBV20-1	TRBJ2-1	few	CSAPPSAGNEQFF
TRBV6-5	TRBJ2-7	NA	CAGSSLGGPRSYEQYF
TRBV19	TRBJ1-3	once	CASSFTTGAVHDTIYF
TRBV5-1	TRBJ2-5	NA	CASSLGLAGHQETQYF
TRBV28	TRBJ2-7	many	CASSFPPSGSSYEQYF
TRBV19	TRBJ2-1	NA	CASQGPGQLVGNEQFF
TRBV6-5	TRBJ2-5	few	CASSFSRAGLGETQYF
TRBV6-1	TRBJ1-2	many	CASSGTWDSQHGYTF
TRBV18	TRBJ1-2	NA	CASSAFKGRYYGYTF
TRBV29-1	TRBJ2-1	few	CSVEGGGTSGSGSYNEQFF
TRBV11-2	TRBJ2-7	few	CASSLISGLATEQYF
TRBV24-1	TRBJ2-2	few	CATSGPELTGELFF
TRBV5-6	TRBJ1-3	NA	CASSLVGTPRDTIYF
TRBV5-7	TRBJ1-5	NA	CASSLRNFPARGNQPQHF
TRBV28	TRBJ2-1	few	CASSARQGLPYNEQFF
TRBV29-1	TRBJ1-1	NA	CSVETGFGTEAFF
TRBV28	TRBJ2-5	many	CASSLGGFQETQYF
TRBV29-1	TRBJ1-1	many	CSGSAGMNTEAFF
TRBV6-1	TRBJ1-5	many	CASSRQGAPNQPQHF
TRBV5-1	TRBJ2-7	NA	CASSLSSFSYEQYF
TRBV15	TRBJ2-5	many	CATSSRGYDAQYF
TRBV27	TRBJ2-5	many	CASSLGAARETQYF
TRBV9	TRBJ2-5	many	CASSALPTGESETQYF
TRBV11-2	TRBJ2-7	many	CASSLDKTGYSYEQYF
TRBV14	TRBJ1-1	few	CASSQRRQATPNTEAFF
TRBV5-1	TRBJ2-4	few	CASSLDRLAGGRALLGKNIQYF